This T cell receptor beta chain was identified in a study of blood T cell repertoires in COVID-19. Study as a whole: Specimens from acute and convalescent COVID-19 originated in the United States, Italy and Spain. Nucleic acid was either cDNA or gDNA, and it came from T cells, B-cell-depleted T cells, or PBMCs.

Ten or more counts support this clone. In the study's own analysis: It was from reference gene primer amplification that nucleated cell counts were estimated. Sequenced by immunoSEQ multiplex PCR; TCRdb stores in-frame clones only, minus some. Clone size and the V and J calls come from that table; the DNA yielded D and trimming. The sample consists of over 65,000 clones, 81% of them appearing once. The ends were cut back, 3 bases at V and 5 bases at J, with 14 bases in the middle. CDR3 length: 14 amino acids. Per the germline V gene, CDR1 is SGHNT and CDR2 is YYREEE (reference sequence). The chain is built from TRBV5-4 and TRBJ1-1, with a weak D call TRBD1 (5 bases). Sequenced input: peripheral blood. The source of this sequence is an older man with acute or convalescent COVID-19. The CDR3 reads CASSWGVFGTEAFF. CDR3 sequence (DNA): TGTGCCAGCAGCTGGGGGGTCTTTGGGACTGAAGCTTTCTTT.